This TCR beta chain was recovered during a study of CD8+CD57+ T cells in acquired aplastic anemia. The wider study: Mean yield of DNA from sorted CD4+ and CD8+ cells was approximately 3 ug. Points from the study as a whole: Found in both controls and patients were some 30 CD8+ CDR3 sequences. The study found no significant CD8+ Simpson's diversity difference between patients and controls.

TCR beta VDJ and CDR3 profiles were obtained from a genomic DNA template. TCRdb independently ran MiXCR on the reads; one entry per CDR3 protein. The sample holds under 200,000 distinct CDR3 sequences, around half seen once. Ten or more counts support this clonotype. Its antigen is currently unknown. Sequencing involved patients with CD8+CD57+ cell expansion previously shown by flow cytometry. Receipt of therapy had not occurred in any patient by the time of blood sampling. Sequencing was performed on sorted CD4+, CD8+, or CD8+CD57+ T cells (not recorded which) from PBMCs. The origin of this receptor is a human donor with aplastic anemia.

The CDR3 sequence is CASSSTGTSGRALGWHEQFF. CDR3 nucleotide sequence: TGTGCCAGCAGCTCGACCGGGACTAGCGGGAGGGCCCTGGGTTGGCACGAGCAGTTCTTC. This chain links TRBV7-1 with TRBJ2-1; TRBD2 agrees at 16 bases. TRBV7-1 is classed as an ORF, of uncertain function. Trimming at V came to 3 bases and at J to 10 bases, leaving 18 bases not matched to a gene. This CDR3 is built from 20 residues.